In its sample, the clone carrying this T cell receptor beta chain was seen many times. The sample belongs to a study of metastatic and nonmetastatic thyroid tumors. Study details: For malignant and benign thyroid patients, tumor or nodule tissue and blood were the sources whose repertoires were compared.

V shed 4 bases, J shed 4 bases, and the junction held 7 bases outside the gene matches. CDR3 length: 16 residues. The germline CDR1 and CDR2 sequences are SGHTA and FQGTGA. TCRdb recomputed clones from the PCR reads via MiXCR. The sample yields around 24,000 clones, roughly 21% seen once. Nobody among the patients had been given any treatment before thyroid surgery. The TCR comes from a male donor with papillary thyroid cancer or a benign thyroid nodule (not recorded which). Some clones in this sample may be carry-over from other donors' samples. Sequencing used blood. The chain recombines TRBV7-3 with TRBJ2-2, with 9 bases lining up with TRBD1. CDR3 coding DNA: TGTGCCAGCAGCTACCTCGGGACAGGGACCACCGGGGAGCTGTTTTTT. This gives the protein CASSYLGTGTTGELFF. The whole variable domain, remainder taken from reference TRBV7-3 and TRBJ2-2, is GAGVSQTPSNKVTEKGKYVELRCDPISGHTALYWYRQSLGQGPEFLIYFQGTGAADDSGLPNDRFFAVRPEGSVSTLKIQRTERGDSAVYLCASSYLGTGTTGELFFGEGSRLTVL.